This entry lists 14 T cell receptor beta chains sequenced from one sample in a study of neurological immune-mediated disorders. From the 5' RACE reads, TCRdb called clonotypes with MiXCR, one entry per CDR3 protein. Seen here are 60,000 to 85,000 distinct CDR3 sequences, 4.5% to 6.5% observed once, and the top ten hold 2.2%. The material sequenced was PBMCs. The source of these receptors is a young woman with multiple sclerosis.

This clonotype was recorded many times. The V call is TRBV5-1, the J call TRBJ2-1; 9 nucleotides line up with TRBD2. V dropped 0 bases and J dropped 0; count of bases not matched to a gene: 10. The CDR3 loop spans 19 amino acids. Germline V CDR1 and CDR2: SGHRS, YFSETQ. CDR3: CASSLEASLLAGSYNEQFF. The CDR3 DNA follows: TGCGCCAGCAGCTTGGAAGCTAGCCTACTAGCGGGCTCCTACAATGAGCAGTTCTTC.

The chain carries TRBV5-6 and TRBJ2-1; 11 bases fit TRBD2. Per the germline V gene, CDR1 is SGHDT and CDR2 is YYEEEE. The CDR3 has 16 amino acids. With 3 bases clipped from V and 7 bases from J, the junction kept 9 bases outside the gene matches. CDR3 residues: CASSYTSSGRWNEQFF. CDR3 DNA: TGTGCCAGCAGCTATACTTCTAGCGGGAGGTGGAATGAGCAGTTCTTC.

This clonotype was seen many times. The gene calls are TRBV7-2 and TRBJ2-1; TRBD1 aligns across 7 bases. V trimming: 1 base; J trimming: 9 bases; junction bases outside the gene matches: 12. Germline values: CDR1 SGHTA, CDR2 FQGNSA. This CDR3 contains 16 residues. The CDR3 region is CASSLGSRGIRGEQFF. The CDR3 DNA sequence: TGTGCCAGCAGCTTAGGGTCCAGGGGGATAAGAGGTGAGCAGTTCTTC.

This clonotype has a count of ten or more. The chain carries TRBV20-1 and TRBJ2-7; TRBD2 might be the D (5 bases). CDR1 and CDR2 from the germline V gene are DFQATT and SNEGSKA (reference sequence). The germline V and J ends were trimmed by 8 bases and 3 bases, with 14 bases remaining between them. The CDR3 is 12 residues long. CDR3 sequence reads: CSTYSGIYEQYF. The CDR3 coding sequence is TGCAGTACATACTCGGGGATCTACGAGCAGTACTTC.

There are many counts of this clonotype. The CDR3 reads CASSLTAGTVETQYF. In DNA, the CDR3 is TGCGCCAGCAGCTTGACAGCGGGGACGGTGGAGACCCAGTACTTC. The chain is built from TRBV5-1 and TRBJ2-5; TRBD2 matches at 7 bases. Trimming took 1 base from V and 5 from J; bases not matched to a gene: 8. This CDR3 spans 15 amino acids. The germline V gene encodes CDR1 SGHRS and CDR2 YFSETQ.

This clonotype was seen ten or more times. This sequence joins TRBV5-1 and TRBJ2-2; D remains unclear. V lost 0 bases, J lost 7 bases, and 7 bases lay in between. Per germline, CDR1 SGHRS and CDR2 YFSETQ. The CDR3 covers 13 residues. The CDR3 DNA reads TGCGCCAGCAGCTTGGTCACGAACGGGGAGCTGTTTTTT. Protein: CASSLVTNGELFF.

The chain recombines TRBV18 with TRBJ1-3, with unresolved D. The CDR3 has 14 amino acids. Trimming took 2 bases from V and 8 from J, leaving 13 bases between them. Germline-derived CDR1 and CDR2 are KGHSH and LQKENI. The DNA of the CDR3 is TGTGCCAGCTCACCAAGCGGTACTGAGGACACCATATATTTT. Protein product: CASSPSGTEDTIYF. The full variable domain, completed using reference TRBV18 and TRBJ1-3, is NAGVMQNPRHLVRRRGQEARLRCSPMKGHSHVYWYRQLPEEGLKFMVYLQKENIIDESGMPKERFSAEFPKEGPSILRIQQVVRGDSAAYFCASSPSGTEDTIYFGEGSWLTVV.

Only a few counts were recorded for this clonotype. The rearrangement joins TRBV12-3 or TRBV12-4 to TRBJ2-2, with 13 nucleotides matching TRBD2. The CDR3 is 21 residues long. The V gene end was trimmed by 3 bases and the J gene end by 6 bases; junction bases not matched to a gene: 19. CDR3 sequence: CASSFLGLAGPLAPSSGELFF. The CDR3 bases are TGTGCCAGCAGTTTTCTGGGACTAGCGGGACCCCTGGCTCCCTCGTCCGGGGAGCTGTTTTTT.

This clonotype was seen ten or more times. V gene TRBV5-1 combines with J gene TRBJ2-5; D call uncertain. The V end was cut by 4 bases, the J end by 1 base, with 5 bases between. CDR1 and CDR2 from the germline V gene are SGHRS and YFSETQ. CDR3 size: 12 residues. The CDR3: CASSIAQETQYF. DNA of the CDR3: TGCGCCAGCAGCATAGCCCAAGAGACCCAGTACTTC.

There are many counts of this clonotype. The chain recombines TRBV5-1 with TRBJ2-1; 9 nucleotides match TRBD2. Per the germline V gene, CDR1 is SGHRS and CDR2 is YFSETQ. CDR3 length: 14 amino acids. Unmatched junction bases numbered 5, after V lost 6 bases and J lost 4 bases. The CDR3 coding sequence is TGCGCCAGCAAGAGCGGGGGGCTGTACAATGAGCAGTTCTTC. This codes for CASKSGGLYNEQFF. Full variable domain (rest looked up from reference TRBV5-1 and TRBJ2-1): KAGVTQTPRYLIKTRGQQVTLSCSPISGHRSVSWYQQTPGQGLQFLFEYFSETQRNKGNFPGRFSGRQFSNSRSEMNVSTLELGDSALYLCASKSGGLYNEQFFGPGTRLTVL.

The sample holds many counts of this clonotype. The rearrangement uses TRBV7-2 and TRBJ2-5, with TRBD1 identical over 7 bases. V was pared by 5 bases and J by 6 bases, with 9 bases of the junction left unmatched. The CDR3 sequence is 14 residues long. Germline loops: CDR1 SGHTA, CDR2 FQGNSA. CDR3 DNA: TGTGCCAGCAGCGAGTACAGGGGCCAGCAGACCCAGTACTTC. Protein sequence: CASSEYRGQQTQYF.

This clonotype was detected many times. The genes are TRBV5-1 and TRBJ2-7; TRBD1 agrees at 10 bases. Germline CDR1 SGHRS, CDR2 YFSETQ. The V segment lost 4 bases and the J segment 6 bases; nucleotides outside the gene matches: 7. CDR3 length equals 14 residues. The CDR3 is CASSVRDRGTEQYF. CDR3 DNA: TGCGCCAGCAGCGTCCGGGACAGGGGTACCGAGCAGTACTTC.

There are many counts of this clonotype. This rearrangement joins TRBV12-3 or TRBV12-4 to TRBJ2-3; no reliable D call. The length of the CDR3 is 16 residues. The V and J ends lost 5 bases and 4 bases respectively, with 19 bases between them. The DNA of the CDR3 is TGTGCCAGCAGTCCCCACGGCCCTGGAATCTCAGATACGCAGTATTTT. Its protein product is CASSPHGPGISDTQYF.

Note on this clonotype: A much larger clone differs by one base, so this may be a read error. The V gene is TRBV18, the J gene TRBJ2-2; D gene ambiguous. CDR3 length: 16 residues. V was clipped by 2 bases and J by 5 bases, with 15 bases between them. Germline-derived CDR1 and CDR2 are KGHSH and LQKENI. CDR3 loop: CASSPKGLGSTGELFF. CDR3 coding DNA: TGTGCCAGCTCACCAAAAGGTCTGGGCTCGACCGGGGAGCTGTTTTTT. Supplemented by reference TRBV18 and TRBJ2-2, the full variable domain reads NAGVMQNPRHLVRRRGQEARLRCSPMKGHSHVYWYRQLPEEGLKFMVYLQKENIIDESGMPKERFSAEFPKEGPSILRIQQVVRGDSAAYFCASSPKGLGSTGELFFGEGSRLTVL.